The next 9 T cell receptor beta chains were all read from a single sample in a study of post-analysis software for immune sequencing data. These receptors have no known antigen. General study results and limits: Controls had lower frequencies than patients of a few TRBV segments, which included TRBV5-6, TRBV5-1 and TRBV20-1.

Carried by the TCR beta cDNA libraries were unique molecular identifiers. TCRdb ran MiXCR on the PCR reads and lists one entry per CDR3 protein. The sample contains 400,000 to 500,000 distinct CDR3 sequences, about 40% of which appear only once. The sequencing input was blood. Receptors were obtained from a girl under 10 years old with multiple sclerosis.

This chain connects TRBV7-9 to TRBJ2-7; tentative D call: TRBD2 (6 bases). The V gene lost 5 bases and the J gene lost 4 bases, with 18 bases spanning the gap. This CDR3 region has 15 residues. Germline V gene data show CDR1 as SEHNR and CDR2 as FQNEAQ (reference sequence). CDR3 in DNA: TGTGCCAGCAGCCATCAGGAGCGTCGGGGGTACGAGCAGTACTTC. Translating it yields CASSHQERRGYEQYF.

The J gene is TRBJ1-4, the V gene TRBV29-1, with unresolved D. V dropped 5 bases and J dropped 2 bases, with 9 bases sitting between them. The CDR3 runs to 13 residues. CDR1 and CDR2 from the germline V gene are SQVTM and ANQGSEA. CDR3 loop: CSVSVWTNEKLFF. In DNA, the CDR3 is TGCAGCGTTTCGGTTTGGACTAATGAAAAACTGTTTTTT.

The chain combines TRBV3-1 with TRBJ2-2; TRBD1 might be the D (5 bases). With 5 bases removed from V and 6 bases from J, the gap between germline ends came to 7 bases. The CDR3 length is 12 residues. From germline, CDR1 is LGHDT and CDR2 YNNKEL (reference sequence). The CDR3 spells CASSGRAGELFF. For the CDR3, the DNA is TGTGCCAGCAGCGGCAGGGCCGGGGAGCTGTTTTTT.

This clonotype was seen a single time. This rearrangement joins TRBV27 to TRBJ1-2; D remains ambiguous. Trimming took 2 bases from V and 7 from J, leaving 11 bases between them. The germline CDR1 and CDR2 sequences are MNHEY and SMNVEV (reference sequence). The CDR3 has 13 amino acids. CDR3 sequence reads: CASSLRGGAGYTF. Here the CDR3 DNA reads TGTGCCAGCAGTTTACGGGGAGGCGCTGGCTACACCTTC.

V and J are TRBV7-2 and TRBJ2-7, with no clear D. Trimming pared 4 bases from V and 0 bases from J, leaving 10 bases between. Germline V lookup: CDR1 SGHTA, CDR2 FQGNSA. The CDR3 length is 14 residues. The CDR3 spells CASSSQVTSYEQYF. CDR3 nucleotide sequence: TGTGCCAGCAGCTCACAAGTAACCTCCTACGAGCAGTACTTC.

Points on this clonotype: One end of the junction is discordant with germline, which a read error may explain. The V gene is TRBV6-5, the J gene TRBJ2-7, with a tentative D call TRBD1 (6 bases). Germline CDR1 and CDR2: MNHEY and SVGAGI. The CDR3 covers 15 residues. The CDR3: CASSYSTTGSFEQYF. The CDR3, as DNA: TGTGCCAGCAGTTACTCCACTACAGGGTCCTTCGAGCAGTACTTC.

Only one count was recorded for this clonotype. At one end, the junction sequence differs from germline, possibly due to a read error. The chain links TRBV5-1 to TRBJ2-7; tentatively, D is TRBD2 (5 bases). Germline CDR1 SGHRS, CDR2 YFSETQ. The CDR3 contains 15 residues. The CDR3 reads CASAQRDYSSHEQYF. The DNA for the CDR3 is TGCGCCAGCGCTCAACGTGACTACAGCTCCCACGAGCAGTACTTC.

This chain links TRBV6-4 with TRBJ2-1; tentative D call: TRBD2 (5 bases). The CDR3 extends over 18 amino acids. V was shortened by 6 bases and J by 0 bases, with 21 bases between the two germline ends. Germline V CDR1 and CDR2: MRHNA, SNTAGT. The CDR3 region is CASSRGYFKSSSYNEQFF. The CDR3 bases are TGTGCCAGCAGCAGAGGGTATTTCAAATCCTCCTCCTACAATGAGCAGTTCTTC.

The table lists this clonotype with a few counts. The V and J genes are TRBV6-5 and TRBJ2-5; possibly TRBD1 for D (5 bases). Germline V gene data show CDR1 as MNHEY and CDR2 as SVGAGI. The germline V and J ends were trimmed by 5 bases and 5 bases, with 12 bases remaining between them. CDR3 size: 13 residues. The CDR3 region is CASSLLGVETQYF. CDR3 nucleotide sequence: TGTGCCAGCAGTCTTTTAGGGGTTGAGACCCAGTACTTC.